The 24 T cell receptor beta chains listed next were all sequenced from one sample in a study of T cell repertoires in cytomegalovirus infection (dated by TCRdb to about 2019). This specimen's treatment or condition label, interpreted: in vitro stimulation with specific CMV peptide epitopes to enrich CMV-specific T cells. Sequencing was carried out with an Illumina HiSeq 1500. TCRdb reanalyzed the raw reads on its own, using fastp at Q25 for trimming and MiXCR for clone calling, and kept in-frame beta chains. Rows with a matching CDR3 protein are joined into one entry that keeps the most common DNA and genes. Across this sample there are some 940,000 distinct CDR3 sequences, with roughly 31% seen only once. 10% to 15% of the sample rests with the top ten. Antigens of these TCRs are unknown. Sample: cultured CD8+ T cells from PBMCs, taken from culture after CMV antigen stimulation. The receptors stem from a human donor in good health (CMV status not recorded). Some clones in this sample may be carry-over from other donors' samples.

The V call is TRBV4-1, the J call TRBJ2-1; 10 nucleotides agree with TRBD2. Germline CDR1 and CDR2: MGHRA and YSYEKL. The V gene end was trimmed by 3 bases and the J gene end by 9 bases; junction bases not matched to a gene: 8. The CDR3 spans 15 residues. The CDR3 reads CASSQLAGGHGEQFF. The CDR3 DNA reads TGCGCCAGCAGCCAGTTAGCGGGGGGCCATGGTGAGCAGTTCTTC.

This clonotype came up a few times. Here the CDR3 DNA reads TGTGCCAGCTCACCATTAGGGGATTCCTACAATGAGCAGTTCTTC. This codes for CASSPLGDSYNEQFF. This sequence joins TRBV18 and TRBJ2-1, with D perhaps matching TRBD1 (5 bases). CDR3 length: 15 amino acids. Germline-derived CDR1 and CDR2 are KGHSH and LQKENI. V was pared by 2 bases and J by 1 base, with 9 bases between.

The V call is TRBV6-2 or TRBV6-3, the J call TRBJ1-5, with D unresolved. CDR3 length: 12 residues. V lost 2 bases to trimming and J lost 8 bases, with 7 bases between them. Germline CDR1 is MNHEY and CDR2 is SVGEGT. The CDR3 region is CASSYRVEPQHF. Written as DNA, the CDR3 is TGTGCCAGCAGTTACAGGGTTGAGCCCCAGCATTTT.

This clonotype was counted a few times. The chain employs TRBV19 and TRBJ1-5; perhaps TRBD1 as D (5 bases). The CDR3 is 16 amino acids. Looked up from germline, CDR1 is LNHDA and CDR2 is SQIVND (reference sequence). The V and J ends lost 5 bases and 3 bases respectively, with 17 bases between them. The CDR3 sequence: CASSLARAGFNQPQHF. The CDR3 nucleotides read TGTGCCAGTAGTCTAGCTCGGGCAGGGTTCAATCAGCCCCAGCATTTT.

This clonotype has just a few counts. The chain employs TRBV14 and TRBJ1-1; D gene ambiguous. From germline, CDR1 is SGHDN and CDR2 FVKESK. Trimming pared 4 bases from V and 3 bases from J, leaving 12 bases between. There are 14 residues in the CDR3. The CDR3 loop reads CASSPLMGYTEAFF. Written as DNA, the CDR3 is TGTGCCAGCAGCCCTCTGATGGGGTACACTGAAGCTTTCTTT.

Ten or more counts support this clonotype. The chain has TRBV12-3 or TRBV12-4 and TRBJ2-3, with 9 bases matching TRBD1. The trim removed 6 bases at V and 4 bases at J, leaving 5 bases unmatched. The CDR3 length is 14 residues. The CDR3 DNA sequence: TGTGCCAGCAGCCCGGACAGGGGCCCAGATACGCAGTATTTT. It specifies CASSPDRGPDTQYF.

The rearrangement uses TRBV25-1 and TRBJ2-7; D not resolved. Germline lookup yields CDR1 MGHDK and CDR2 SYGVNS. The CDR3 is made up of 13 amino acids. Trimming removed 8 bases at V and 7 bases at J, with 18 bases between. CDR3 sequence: CASLGGPSYEQYF. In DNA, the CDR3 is TGTGCCAGCCTCGGTGGGCCGTCTTATGAGCAGTACTTC.

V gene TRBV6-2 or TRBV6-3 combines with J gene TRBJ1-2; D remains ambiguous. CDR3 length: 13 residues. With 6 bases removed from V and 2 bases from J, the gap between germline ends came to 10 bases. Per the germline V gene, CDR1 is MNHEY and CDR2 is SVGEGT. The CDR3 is CASSIDFNYGYTF. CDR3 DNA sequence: TGTGCCAGCAGCATCGACTTCAACTATGGCTACACCTTC.

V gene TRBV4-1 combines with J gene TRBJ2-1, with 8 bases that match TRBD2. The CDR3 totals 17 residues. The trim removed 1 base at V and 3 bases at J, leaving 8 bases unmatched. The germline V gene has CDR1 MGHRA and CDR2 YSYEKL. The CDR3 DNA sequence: TGCGCCAGCAGCCAAGTCGTTCGGGGGGGGGTCTACAATGAGCAGTTCTTC. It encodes CASSQVVRGGVYNEQFF.

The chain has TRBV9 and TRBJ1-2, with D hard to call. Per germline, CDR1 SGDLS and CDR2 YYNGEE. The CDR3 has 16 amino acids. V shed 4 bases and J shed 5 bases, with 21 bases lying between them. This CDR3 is CASSHPVDGLLYGYTF. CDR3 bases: TGTGCCAGCAGCCACCCCGTAGACGGACTATTGTATGGCTACACCTTC.

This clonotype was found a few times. CDR3 region: CASSPTDLQETQYF. As DNA, the CDR3 is TGTGCCAGCAGCCCGACAGATTTACAAGAGACCCAGTACTTC. The V and J genes are TRBV7-9 and TRBJ2-5; D is possibly TRBD1 (5 bases). Trimming shortened V by 5 bases and J by 2 bases, and 12 bases separated the two germline ends. Germline lookup yields CDR1 SEHNR and CDR2 FQNEAQ (reference sequence). The CDR3 runs to 14 residues.

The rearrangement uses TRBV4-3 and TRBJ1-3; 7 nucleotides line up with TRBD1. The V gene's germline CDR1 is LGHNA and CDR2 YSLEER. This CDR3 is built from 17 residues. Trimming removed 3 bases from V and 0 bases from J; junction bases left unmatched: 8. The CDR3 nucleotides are TGCGCCAGCAGCCAGTTGGTGACAGGGCGCTCTGGAAACACCATATATTTT. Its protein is CASSQLVTGRSGNTIYF.

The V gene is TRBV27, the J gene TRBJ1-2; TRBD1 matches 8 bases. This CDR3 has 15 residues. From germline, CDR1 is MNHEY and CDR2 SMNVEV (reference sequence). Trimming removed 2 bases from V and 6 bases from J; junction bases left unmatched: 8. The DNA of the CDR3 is TGTGCCAGCAGTTTAACGCCAGGGGGCTTTAATGGCTACACCTTC. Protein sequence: CASSLTPGGFNGYTF.

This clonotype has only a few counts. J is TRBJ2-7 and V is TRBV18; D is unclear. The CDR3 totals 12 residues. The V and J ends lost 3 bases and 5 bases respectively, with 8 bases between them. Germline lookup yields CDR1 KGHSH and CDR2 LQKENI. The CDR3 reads CASSPSGDEQYV. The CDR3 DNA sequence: TGTGCCAGCTCACCCTCAGGAGACGAGCAGTACGTC.

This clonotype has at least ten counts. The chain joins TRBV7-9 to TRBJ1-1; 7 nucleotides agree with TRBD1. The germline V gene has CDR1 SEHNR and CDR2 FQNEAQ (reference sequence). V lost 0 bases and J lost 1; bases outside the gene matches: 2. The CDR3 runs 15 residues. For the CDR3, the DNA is TGTGCCAGCAGCTTAGCGCAGGGGGGGAACACTGAAGCTTTCTTT. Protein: CASSLAQGGNTEAFF.

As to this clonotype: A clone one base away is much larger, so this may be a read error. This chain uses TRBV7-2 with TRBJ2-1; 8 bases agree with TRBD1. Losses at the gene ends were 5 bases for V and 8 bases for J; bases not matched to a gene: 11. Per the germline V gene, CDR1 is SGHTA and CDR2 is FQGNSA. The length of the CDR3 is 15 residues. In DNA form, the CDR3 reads TGTGCCAGCAGCCCGGGCGACAGGGGACAAGATGAGCAGTTCTTC. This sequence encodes CASSPGDRGQDEQFF. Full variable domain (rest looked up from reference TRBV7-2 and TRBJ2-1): GAGVSQSPSNKVTEKGKDVELRCDPISGHTALYWYRQSLGQGLEFLIYFQGNSAPDKSGLPSDRFSAERTGGSVSTLTIQRTQQEDSAVYLCASSPGDRGQDEQFFGPGTRLTVL.

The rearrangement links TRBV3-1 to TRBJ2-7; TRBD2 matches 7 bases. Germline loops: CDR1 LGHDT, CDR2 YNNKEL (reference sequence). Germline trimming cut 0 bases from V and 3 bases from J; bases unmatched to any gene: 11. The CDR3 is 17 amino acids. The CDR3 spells CASSQEIGRGIYYEQYF. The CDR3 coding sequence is TGTGCCAGCAGCCAAGAGATAGGGCGGGGGATCTACTACGAGCAGTACTTC.

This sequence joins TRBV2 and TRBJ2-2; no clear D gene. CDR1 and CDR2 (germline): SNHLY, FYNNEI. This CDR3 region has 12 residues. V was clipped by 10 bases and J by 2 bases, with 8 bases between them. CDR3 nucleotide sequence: TGTGCCAACCTGGGAAACACCGGGGAGCTGTTTTTT. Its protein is CANLGNTGELFF.

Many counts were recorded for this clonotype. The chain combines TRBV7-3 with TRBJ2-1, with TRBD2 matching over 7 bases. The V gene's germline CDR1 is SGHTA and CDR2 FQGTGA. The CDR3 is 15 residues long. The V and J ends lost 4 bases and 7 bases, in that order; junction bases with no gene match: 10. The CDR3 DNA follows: TGTGCCAGCAGCTCCGGACTAGGCTCCCTTAATGAGCAGTTCTTC. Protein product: CASSSGLGSLNEQFF.

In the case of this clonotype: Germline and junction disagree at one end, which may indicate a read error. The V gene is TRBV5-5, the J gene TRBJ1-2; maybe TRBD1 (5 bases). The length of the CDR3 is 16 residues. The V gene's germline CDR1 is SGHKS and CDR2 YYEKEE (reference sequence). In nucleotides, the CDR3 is TGTGCCAGCAACTTGAAGCCCGAGGGGAACAACTATGGCTACACCTTC. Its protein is CASNLKPEGNNYGYTF.

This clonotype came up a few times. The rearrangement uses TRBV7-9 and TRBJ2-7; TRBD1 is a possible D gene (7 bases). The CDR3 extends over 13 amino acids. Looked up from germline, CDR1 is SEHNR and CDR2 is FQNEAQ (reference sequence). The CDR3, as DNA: TGTGCTAGCGCGCAGGGGGGAAGGAACGAGCAGTACGTC. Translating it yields CASAQGGRNEQYV.

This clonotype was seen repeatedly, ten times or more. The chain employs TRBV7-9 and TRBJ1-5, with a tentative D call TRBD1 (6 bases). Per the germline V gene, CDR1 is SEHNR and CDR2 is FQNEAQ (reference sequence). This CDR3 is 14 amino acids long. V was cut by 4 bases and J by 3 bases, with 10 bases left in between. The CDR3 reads CASSSDSFNQPQHF. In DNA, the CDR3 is TGTGCCAGCAGCTCGGACAGTTTCAATCAGCCCCAGCATTTT.

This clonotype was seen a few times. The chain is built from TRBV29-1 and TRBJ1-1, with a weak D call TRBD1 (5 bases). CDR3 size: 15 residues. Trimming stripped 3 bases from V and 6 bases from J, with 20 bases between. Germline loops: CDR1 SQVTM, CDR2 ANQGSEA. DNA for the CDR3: TGCAGCGTTGAGGGTGCCGGGTTGAGGGGACCTGAAGCTTTCTTT. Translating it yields CSVEGAGLRGPEAFF.

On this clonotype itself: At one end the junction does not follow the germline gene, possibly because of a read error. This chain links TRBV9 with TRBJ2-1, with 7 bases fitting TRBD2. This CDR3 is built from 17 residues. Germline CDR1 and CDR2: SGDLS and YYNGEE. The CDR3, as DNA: TGTTCCAGCAGCGTAGGTCTAGCGGCGAGCTCCTACAATGAGCAGTTCTTC. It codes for CSSSVGLAASSYNEQFF. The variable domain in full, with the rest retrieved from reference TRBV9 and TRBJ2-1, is DSGVTQTPKHLITATGQRVTLRCSPRSGDLSVYWYQQSLDQGLQFLIQYYNGEERAKGNILERFSAQQFPDLHSELNLSSLELGDSALYFCSSSVGLAASSYNEQFFGPGTRLTVL.